The 3 T cell receptor beta chains below all came from one sample that was sequenced in a study of cytomegalovirus exposure and HLA in healthy donors. With 60 Vbeta and 13 Jbeta primers, the PCR was carried out. Profiled with immunoSEQ multiplex PCR; TCRdb holds only in-frame clones, not every one. The sample lists 200,000 to 300,000 clones; approximately 84% were seen once. The sequencing sample was made of PBMCs. These receptors all come from a woman between 40 and 55 years old in good health and CMV-seropositive.

The chain recombines TRBV4-3 with TRBJ1-1; D is undetermined. Deletions cut 0 bases from V and 1 base from J, with 6 bases between. CDR1 and CDR2 from the germline V gene are LGHNA and YSLEER. The CDR3 extends over 14 amino acids. In DNA, the CDR3 is TGCGCCAGCAGCCAAGATACCGGGAACACTGAAGCTTTCTTT. Translating it yields CASSQDTGNTEAFF.

Only a few counts were recorded for this clone. The CDR3 DNA is TGTGCCAGCAGACCGTCAGGGGGCTATGGCTACACCTTC. Translation gives CASRPSGGYGYTF. The chain has TRBV27 and TRBJ1-2; 7 nucleotides match TRBD1. V gave up 6 bases and J gave up 4 bases; unmatched junction bases: 5. The germline gives CDR1 MNHEY, CDR2 SMNVEV (reference sequence). This CDR3 spans 13 amino acids.

The rearrangement uses TRBV10-3 and TRBJ1-3; D is perhaps TRBD1 (5 bases). The germline V gene encodes CDR1 ENHRY and CDR2 SYGVKD. Trimming stripped 6 bases from V and 1 base from J, with 10 bases between. CDR3 length equals 14 residues. The CDR3 nucleotides are TGTGCCATCAGCCTCGGGGGGTCTGGAAACACCATATATTTT. Translated: CAISLGGSGNTIYF.